Below, one T cell receptor (beta chain) is given with its context. Sequencing was performed with immunoSEQ multiplex PCR; in TCRdb, only in-frame clones are kept and a portion is missing. Among 85,000 to 95,000 clones listed, roughly 82% were seen once. This record comes from a study of control samples from healthy donors and cancer patients. Sequences were obtained from blood. The sequence derives from a woman aged 55-70 years in good health.

CDR3 residues: CASSIDRDSRAFF. In nucleotides, the CDR3 is TGTGCCAGTAGTATAGATCGGGACAGCCGAGCTTTCTTT. V is TRBV19 and J is TRBJ1-1; 7 bases map to TRBD1. V lost 0 bases, J lost 10 bases, and 5 bases stayed unmatched. The CDR3 sequence is 13 residues long. Germline V lookup: CDR1 LNHDA, CDR2 SQIVND (reference sequence).